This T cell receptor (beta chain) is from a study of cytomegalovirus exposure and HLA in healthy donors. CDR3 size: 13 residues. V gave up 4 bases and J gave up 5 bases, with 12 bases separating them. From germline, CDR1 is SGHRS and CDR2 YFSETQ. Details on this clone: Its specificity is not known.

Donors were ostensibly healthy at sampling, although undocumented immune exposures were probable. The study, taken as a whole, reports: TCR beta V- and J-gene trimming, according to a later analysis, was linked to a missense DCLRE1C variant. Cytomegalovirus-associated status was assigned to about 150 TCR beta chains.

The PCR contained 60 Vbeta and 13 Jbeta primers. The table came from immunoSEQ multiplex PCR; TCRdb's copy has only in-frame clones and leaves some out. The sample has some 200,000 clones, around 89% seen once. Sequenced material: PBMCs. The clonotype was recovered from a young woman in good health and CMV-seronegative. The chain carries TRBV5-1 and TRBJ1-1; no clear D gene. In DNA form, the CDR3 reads TGCGCCAGCAGCCCCGCACGGCGGACTGAAGCTTTCTTT. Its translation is CASSPARRTEAFF.